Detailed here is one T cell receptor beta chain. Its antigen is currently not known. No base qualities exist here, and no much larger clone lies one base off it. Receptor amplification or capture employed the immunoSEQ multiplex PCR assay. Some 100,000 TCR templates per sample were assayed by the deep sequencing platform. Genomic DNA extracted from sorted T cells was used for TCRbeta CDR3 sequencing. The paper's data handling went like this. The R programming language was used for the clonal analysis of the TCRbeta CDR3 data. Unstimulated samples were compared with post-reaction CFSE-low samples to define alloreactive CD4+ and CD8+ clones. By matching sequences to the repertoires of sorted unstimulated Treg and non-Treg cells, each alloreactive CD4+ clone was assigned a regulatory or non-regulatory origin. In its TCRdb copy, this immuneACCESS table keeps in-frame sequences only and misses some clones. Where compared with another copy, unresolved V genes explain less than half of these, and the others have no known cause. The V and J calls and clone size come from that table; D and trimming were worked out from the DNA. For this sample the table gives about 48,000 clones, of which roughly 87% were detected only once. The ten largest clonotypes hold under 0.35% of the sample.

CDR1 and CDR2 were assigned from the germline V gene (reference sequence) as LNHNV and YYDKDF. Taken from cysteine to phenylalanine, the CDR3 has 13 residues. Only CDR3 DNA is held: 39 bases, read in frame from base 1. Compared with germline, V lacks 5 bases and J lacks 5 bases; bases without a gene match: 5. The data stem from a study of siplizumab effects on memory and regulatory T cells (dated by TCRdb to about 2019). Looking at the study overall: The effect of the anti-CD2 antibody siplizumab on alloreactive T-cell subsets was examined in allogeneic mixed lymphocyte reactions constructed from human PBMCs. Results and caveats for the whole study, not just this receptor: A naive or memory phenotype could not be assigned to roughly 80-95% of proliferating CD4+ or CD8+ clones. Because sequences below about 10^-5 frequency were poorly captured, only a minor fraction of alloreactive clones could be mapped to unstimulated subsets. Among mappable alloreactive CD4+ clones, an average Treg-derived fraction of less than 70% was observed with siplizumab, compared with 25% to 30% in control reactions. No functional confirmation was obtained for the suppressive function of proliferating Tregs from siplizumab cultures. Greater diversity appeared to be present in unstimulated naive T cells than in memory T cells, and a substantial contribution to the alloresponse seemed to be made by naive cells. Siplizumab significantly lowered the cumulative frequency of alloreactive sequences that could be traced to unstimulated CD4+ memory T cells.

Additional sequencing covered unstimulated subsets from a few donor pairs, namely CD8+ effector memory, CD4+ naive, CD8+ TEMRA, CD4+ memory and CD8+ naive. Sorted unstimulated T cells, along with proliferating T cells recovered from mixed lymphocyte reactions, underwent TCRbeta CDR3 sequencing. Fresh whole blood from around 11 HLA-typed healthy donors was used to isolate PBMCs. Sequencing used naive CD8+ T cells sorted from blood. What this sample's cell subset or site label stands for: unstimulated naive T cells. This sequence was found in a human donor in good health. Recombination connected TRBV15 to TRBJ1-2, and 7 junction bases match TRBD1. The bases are TGTGCCACCAGCCGCGGGACAGATTATGGCTACACCTTC. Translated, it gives CATSRGTDYGYTF.